The T cell receptor (beta chain) under discussion was sequenced for a study of long-term antiretroviral therapy in people with HIV. Study results and limitations: The study lacked data on ART adherence, viral resistance or therapy changes.

A remark on this clone: The target antigen is unknown.

The libraries were made with immunoSEQ v3.0 at survey level. Sequencing was intended to reach about 35,000-50,000 T-cell genomes per sample. Data came from immunoSEQ multiplex PCR; TCRdb stores just in-frame clones and leaves some out. Among about 28,000 clones, roughly 84% were seen once, and the ten largest hold about 6.4%. V shed 1 base and J shed 0 bases, with 10 bases lying between them. Germline loops: CDR1 LGHNA, CDR2 YSLEER. The CDR3 covers 15 residues. Every donor contributed at least one pre-ART and at least two post-ART PBMC samples. This rearrangement joins TRBV4-3 to TRBJ2-7; D is ambiguous. The sample here was unsorted PBMCs, taken 0.4 years after starting antiretroviral therapy. The receptor's source is a man aged 18 to 30 with HIV. The CDR3 loop is CASSQVRSASYEQYF. The CDR3 region has the DNA TGCGCCAGCAGCCAAGTCCGAAGTGCCTCCTACGAGCAGTACTTC.